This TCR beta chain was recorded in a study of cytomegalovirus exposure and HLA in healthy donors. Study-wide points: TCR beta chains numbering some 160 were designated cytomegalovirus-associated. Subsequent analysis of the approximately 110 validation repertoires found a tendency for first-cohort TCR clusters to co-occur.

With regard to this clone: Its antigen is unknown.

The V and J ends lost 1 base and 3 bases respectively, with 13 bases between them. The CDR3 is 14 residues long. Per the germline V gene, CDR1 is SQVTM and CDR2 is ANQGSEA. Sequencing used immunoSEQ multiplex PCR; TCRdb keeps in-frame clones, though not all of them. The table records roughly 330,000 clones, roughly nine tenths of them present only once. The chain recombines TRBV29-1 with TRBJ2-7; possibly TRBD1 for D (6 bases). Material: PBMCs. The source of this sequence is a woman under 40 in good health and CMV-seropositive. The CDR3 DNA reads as TGCAGCGTTGAAGTCCAGGGGCGAATCTACGAGCAGTACTTC. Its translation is CSVEVQGRIYEQYF.